This TCR beta chain originates from a study of shared clonotypes between healthy human individuals (dated by TCRdb to about 2020). About the investigation overall: The cohort comprised a couple of women and a few men aged 18 to 49 years. Per donor, three plates each were used for CD4 naive and CD4 memory, two for CD8 naive, and one for CD8 memory. The study deeply sequenced blood TCR repertoires of about five healthy adults to estimate repertoire size and the extent of clonotype sharing between individuals. Libraries were prepared and TCR repertoires were sequenced by different laboratories using diverse techniques, in order to increase sequencing depth and limit assay-specific biases. Leukapheresis yielded between about 0.9 and 9 billion PBMCs per donor.

General conclusions and limits of the study: Sharing across several donors was observed for roughly 5.4% of naive CD4, 3% to 4% of naive CD8, 2% to 2.5% of memory CD4, and around 0.42% of memory CD8 clonotypes. Because the study included only a small number of donors, the genetic and exposure-history diversity represented was limited. Pairwise subsampling led to the expectation that sequencing depth would affect the degree of clonotype sharing among donors. Sampling was restricted to blood, and TCR repertoires in tissues likely differ from the TCR repertoires found in blood. Clonotypes shared by all four sorted-subset donors showed higher generation probabilities than non-shared clonotypes. Larger estimated clonotype richness was generally found for naive subsets than for memory subsets. Incomplete sequencing was indicated by rarefaction of sorted-subset datasets, despite the large sequencing depth.

TCR CDR3 regions were amplified from genomic DNA by multiplex PCR using the deep immunoSEQ assay. Genomic DNA extracted from each cell subset was distributed evenly over all wells of several immunoSEQ 96-well plates, and each plate served as one replicate. For sorted subsets, 150 to 200 ng genomic DNA, equal to about 30,000 T cell genomes, was loaded into each replicate PCR. The purified libraries were quantified using a Qubit 3.0 fluorometer, sized with a Bioanalyzer 2100, and then quantified again using the KAPA Library Quantification kit. Every immunoSEQ 96-well plate was sequenced on a dedicated single-read 150-cycle Illumina NextSeq 550 flow cell. The authors' analysis ran thus. The immunoSEQ output contained only junctional sequences without quality scores, so filtering could not match that applied to full-length reads. Sequences were annotated with PyIR, a Python wrapper for IgBLAST v1.9, and V/J genes and CDR3 were assigned using IMGT germline references. Reads were filtered out if the reads had weak V/J assignments (E-value above 1e-6), no CDR3, stop codons, out-of-frame junctions, or ambiguous translated residues. A V3J clonotype was defined by an identical inferred V gene, J gene, and CDR3 amino acid sequence. To compute the percentage overlap between repertoires, the number of shared unique clonotypes was divided by the size of the smaller repertoire. Richness of each repertoire was evaluated using RTK rarefaction, the Chao1 estimator, and Recon v2.1 estimates of unobserved clonotypes. OLGA was used to compute generation probabilities for all TCRbeta clonotypes that the gDNA method yielded from four donors. In its TCRdb copy, this immuneACCESS table keeps in-frame sequences only and misses some clones. Where compared with another copy, unresolved V genes explain less than half of these, and the others have no known cause. V and J calls and clone size follow that table, whereas D and trimming were derived from the DNA. The sample has 2,500,000 or so clones on record, approximately 92% of them singletons. The ten most abundant clones make up 0.14% of the sample.

The donors were healthy, HIV-negative adults with no recently reported acute infections or vaccinations. Every donor was a Caucasian adult living in Nashville, Tennessee, USA. CD4+ T cells were enriched by magnetic negative selection, after which naive cells were positively selected on CD45RA and the negative fraction was taken as the memory subset. Blood was obtained by leukapheresis, after which PBMCs were separated by Ficoll-Histopaque density gradient centrifugation and cryopreserved in liquid nitrogen vapor phase. Analytical flow cytometry was used to check the purity and quantity of every magnetically sorted T cell population. Each sorted fraction had its genomic DNA isolated and then quantified by UV absorbance on a Nanodrop 2000c. As to this clone: Its antigen has not been determined. No base-level quality is on record; no much larger clone is a single base apart.

For this chain, trimming is 5 bases at the V end and 7 bases at the J end, and the number of junction bases without a gene match is 6. The cysteine opens and the phenylalanine closes a CDR3 of 14 amino acids. Only CDR3 DNA is held: 42 bases, read in frame from base 1. As encoded in the germline V gene, CDR1 is SGHRS while CDR2 is YFSETQ. Sequenced sample: naive CD4+ T cells sorted from blood. In light of the paper, this sample's cell subset or site label describes: CD45RA+ positively selected. This receptor was identified in a man younger than 35 in good health. Recombination joined TRBV5-1 with TRBJ2-1, with 10 junctional bases fitting TRBD2. The DNA sequence is TGCGCCAGCAGATCTAGCGGGGGACCTAATGAGCAGTTCTTC. Its protein reads: CASRSSGGPNEQFF. Supplemented by the reference TRBV5-1 and TRBJ2-1 proteins around the CDR3, the complete variable domain is KAGVTQTPRYLIKTRGQQVTLSCSPISGHRSVSWYQQTPGQGLQFLFEYFSETQRNKGNFPGRFSGRQFSNSRSEMNVSTLELGDSALYLCASRSSGGPNEQFFGPGTRLTVL.